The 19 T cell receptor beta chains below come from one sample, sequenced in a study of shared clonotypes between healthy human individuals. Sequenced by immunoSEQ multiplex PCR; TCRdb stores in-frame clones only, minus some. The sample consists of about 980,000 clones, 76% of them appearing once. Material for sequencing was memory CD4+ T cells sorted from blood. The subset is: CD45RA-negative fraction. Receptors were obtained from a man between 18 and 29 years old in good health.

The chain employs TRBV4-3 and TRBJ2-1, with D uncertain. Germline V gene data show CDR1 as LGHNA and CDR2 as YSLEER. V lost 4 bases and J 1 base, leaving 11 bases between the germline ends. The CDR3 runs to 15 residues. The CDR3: CASSPQPNSYNEQFF. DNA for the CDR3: TGCGCCAGCAGCCCGCAGCCAAATTCCTACAATGAGCAGTTCTTC.

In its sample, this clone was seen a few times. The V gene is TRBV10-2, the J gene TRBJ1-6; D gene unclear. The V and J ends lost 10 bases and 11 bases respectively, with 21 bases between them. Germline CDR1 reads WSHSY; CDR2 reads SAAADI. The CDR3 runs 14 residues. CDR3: CATLSFSPGAPLHF. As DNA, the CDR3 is TGCGCCACCCTTAGCTTCTCCCCCGGTGCACCCCTCCACTTT.

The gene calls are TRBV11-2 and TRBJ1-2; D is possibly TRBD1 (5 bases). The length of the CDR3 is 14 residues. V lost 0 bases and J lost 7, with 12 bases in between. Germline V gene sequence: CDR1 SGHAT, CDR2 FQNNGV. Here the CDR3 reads CASSLDRERAGYTF. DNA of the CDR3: TGTGCCAGCAGCTTAGACAGGGAGCGGGCTGGCTACACCTTC.

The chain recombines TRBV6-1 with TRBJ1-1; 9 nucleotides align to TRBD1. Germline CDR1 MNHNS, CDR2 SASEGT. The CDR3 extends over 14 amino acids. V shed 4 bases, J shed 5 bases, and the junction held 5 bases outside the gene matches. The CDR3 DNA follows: TGTGCCAGCAGTGGGGGACAGGGCGGTACTGAAGCTTTCTTT. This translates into CASSGGQGGTEAFF.

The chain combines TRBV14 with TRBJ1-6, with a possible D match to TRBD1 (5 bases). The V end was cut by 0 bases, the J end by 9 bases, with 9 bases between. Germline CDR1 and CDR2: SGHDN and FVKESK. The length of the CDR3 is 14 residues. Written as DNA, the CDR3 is TGTGCCAGCAGCCAAGAGGGGGGAACTTCACCCCTCCACTTT. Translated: CASSQEGGTSPLHF.

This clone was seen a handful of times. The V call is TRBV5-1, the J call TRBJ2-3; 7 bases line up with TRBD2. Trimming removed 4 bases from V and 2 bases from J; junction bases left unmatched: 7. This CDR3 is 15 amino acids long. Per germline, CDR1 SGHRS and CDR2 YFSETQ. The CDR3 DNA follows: TGCGCCAGCAGCGACAGCGGGGTTTACACAGATACGCAGTATTTT. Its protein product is CASSDSGVYTDTQYF.

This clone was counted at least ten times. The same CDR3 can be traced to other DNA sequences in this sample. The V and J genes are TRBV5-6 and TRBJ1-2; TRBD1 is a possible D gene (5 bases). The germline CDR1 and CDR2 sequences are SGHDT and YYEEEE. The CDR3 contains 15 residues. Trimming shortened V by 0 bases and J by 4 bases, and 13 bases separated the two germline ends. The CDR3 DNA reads TGTGCCAGCAGCTTGGCTCGGGGGAACGGCTATGGCTACACCTTC. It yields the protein CASSLARGNGYGYTF.

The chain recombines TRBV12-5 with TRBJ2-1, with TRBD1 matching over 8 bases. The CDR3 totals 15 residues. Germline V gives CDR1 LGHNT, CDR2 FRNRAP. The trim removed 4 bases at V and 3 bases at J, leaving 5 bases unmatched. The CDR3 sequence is CASGSDRVLYNEQFF. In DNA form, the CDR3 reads TGTGCTAGTGGTTCGGACAGGGTCCTCTACAATGAGCAGTTCTTC.

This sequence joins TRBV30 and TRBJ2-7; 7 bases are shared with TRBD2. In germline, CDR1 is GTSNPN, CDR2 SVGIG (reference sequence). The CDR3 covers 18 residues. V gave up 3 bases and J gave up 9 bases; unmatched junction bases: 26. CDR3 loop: CAWRPSSGPQSKKRGQYF. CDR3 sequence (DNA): TGTGCCTGGAGGCCCTCTAGCGGCCCCCAATCAAAAAAGAGGGGGCAGTACTTC.

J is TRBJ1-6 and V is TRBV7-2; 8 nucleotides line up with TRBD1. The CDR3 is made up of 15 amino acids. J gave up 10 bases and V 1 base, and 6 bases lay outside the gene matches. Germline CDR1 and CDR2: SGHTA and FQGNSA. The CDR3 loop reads CASSLVGQGLSPLHF. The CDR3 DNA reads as TGTGCCAGCAGCTTAGTTGGACAGGGTCTATCACCCCTCCACTTT.

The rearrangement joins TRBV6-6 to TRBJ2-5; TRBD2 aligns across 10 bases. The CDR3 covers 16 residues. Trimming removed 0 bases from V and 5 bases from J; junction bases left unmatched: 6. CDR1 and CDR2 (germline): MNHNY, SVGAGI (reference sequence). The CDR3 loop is CASSYSPSGSRETQYF. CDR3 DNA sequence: TGTGCCAGCAGTTACTCGCCTAGCGGGAGTAGGGAGACCCAGTACTTC.

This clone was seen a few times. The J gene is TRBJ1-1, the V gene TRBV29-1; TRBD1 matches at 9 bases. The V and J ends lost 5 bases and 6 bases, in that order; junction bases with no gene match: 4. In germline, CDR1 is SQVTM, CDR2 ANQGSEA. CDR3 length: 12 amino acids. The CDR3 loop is CSVTTGGAEAFF. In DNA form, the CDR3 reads TGCAGCGTTACGACAGGGGGGGCTGAAGCTTTCTTT.

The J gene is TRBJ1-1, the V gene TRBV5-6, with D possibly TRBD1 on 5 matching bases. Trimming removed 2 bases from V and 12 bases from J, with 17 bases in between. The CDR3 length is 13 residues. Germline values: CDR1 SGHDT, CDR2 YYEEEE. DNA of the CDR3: TGTGCCAGCAGCTTCGGGGCGGGTCAGTTGTCTTTCTTT. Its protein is CASSFGAGQLSFF.

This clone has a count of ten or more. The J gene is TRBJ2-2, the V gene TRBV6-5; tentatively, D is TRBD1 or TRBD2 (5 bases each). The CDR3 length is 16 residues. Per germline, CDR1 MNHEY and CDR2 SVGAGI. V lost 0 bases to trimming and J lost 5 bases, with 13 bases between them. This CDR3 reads CASSYSGEWGTGELFF. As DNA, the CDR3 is TGTGCCAGCAGTTACTCGGGGGAGTGGGGGACCGGGGAGCTGTTTTTT.

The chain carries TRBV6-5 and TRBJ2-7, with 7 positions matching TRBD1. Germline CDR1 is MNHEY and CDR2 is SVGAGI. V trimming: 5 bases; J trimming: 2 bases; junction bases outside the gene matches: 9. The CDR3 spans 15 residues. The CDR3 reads CASSGETGSPYEQYF. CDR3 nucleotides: TGTGCCAGCAGTGGGGAGACAGGGTCCCCCTACGAGCAGTACTTC.

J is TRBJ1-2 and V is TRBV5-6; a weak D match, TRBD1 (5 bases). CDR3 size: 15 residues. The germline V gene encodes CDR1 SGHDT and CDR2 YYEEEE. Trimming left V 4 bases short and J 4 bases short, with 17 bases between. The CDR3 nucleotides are TGTGCCAGCAGCCCACGACACCAGGGCGGCTATGGCTACACCTTC. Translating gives CASSPRHQGGYGYTF.

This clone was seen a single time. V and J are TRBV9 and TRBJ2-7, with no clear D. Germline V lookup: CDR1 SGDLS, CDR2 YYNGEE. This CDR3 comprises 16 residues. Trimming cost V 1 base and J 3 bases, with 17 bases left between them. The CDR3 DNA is TGTGCCAGCAGCGTAAGGGCAGCCGCTCCGGTCTACGAGCAGTACTTC. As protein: CASSVRAAAPVYEQYF.

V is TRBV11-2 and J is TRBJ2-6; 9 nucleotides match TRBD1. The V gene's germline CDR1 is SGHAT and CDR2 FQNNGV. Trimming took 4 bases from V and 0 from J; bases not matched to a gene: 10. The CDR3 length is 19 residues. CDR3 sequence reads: CASSSGTGIWGSGANVLTF. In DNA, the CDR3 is TGTGCCAGCAGCTCCGGGACAGGGATTTGGGGCTCTGGGGCCAACGTCCTGACTTTC.

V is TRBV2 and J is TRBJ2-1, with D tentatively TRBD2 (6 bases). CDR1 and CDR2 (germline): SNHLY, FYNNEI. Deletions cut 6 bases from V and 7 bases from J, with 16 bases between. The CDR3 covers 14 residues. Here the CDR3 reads CASRFGLLANEQFF. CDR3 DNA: TGTGCCAGCAGATTCGGATTACTAGCAAATGAGCAGTTCTTC.